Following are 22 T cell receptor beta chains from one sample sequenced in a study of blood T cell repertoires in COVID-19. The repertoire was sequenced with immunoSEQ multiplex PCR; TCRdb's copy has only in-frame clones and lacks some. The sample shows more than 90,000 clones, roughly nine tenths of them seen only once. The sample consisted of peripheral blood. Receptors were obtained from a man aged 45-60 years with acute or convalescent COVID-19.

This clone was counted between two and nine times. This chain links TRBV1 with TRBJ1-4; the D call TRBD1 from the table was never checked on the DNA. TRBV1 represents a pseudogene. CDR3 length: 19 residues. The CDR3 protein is CTSSQDRGRAKVTNEKLFF. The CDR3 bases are TGCACCAGCAGCCAAGATCGCGGCAGGGCGAAGGTAACTAATGAAAAACTGTTTTTT.

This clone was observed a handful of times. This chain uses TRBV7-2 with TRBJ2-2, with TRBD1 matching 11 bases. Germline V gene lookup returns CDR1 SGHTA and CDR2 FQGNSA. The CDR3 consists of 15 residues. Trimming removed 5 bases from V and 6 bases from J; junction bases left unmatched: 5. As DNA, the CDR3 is TGTGCCAGCAGCGCCACGGGACAGGGGGCCGGGGAGCTGTTTTTT. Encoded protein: CASSATGQGAGELFF.

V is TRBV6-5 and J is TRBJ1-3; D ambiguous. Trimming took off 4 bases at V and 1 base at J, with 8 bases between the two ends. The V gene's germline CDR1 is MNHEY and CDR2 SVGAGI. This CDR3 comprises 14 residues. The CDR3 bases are TGTGCCAGCAGTTCCAGGCAATCTGGAAACACCATATATTTT. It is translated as CASSSRQSGNTIYF.

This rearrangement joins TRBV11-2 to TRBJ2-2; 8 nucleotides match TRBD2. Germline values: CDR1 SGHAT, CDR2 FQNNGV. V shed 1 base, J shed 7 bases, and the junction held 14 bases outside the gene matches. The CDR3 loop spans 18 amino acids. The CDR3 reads CASSLVRQSGREGGELFF. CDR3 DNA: TGTGCCAGCAGCTTAGTTCGCCAGTCCGGGAGGGAGGGCGGGGAGCTGTTTTTT.

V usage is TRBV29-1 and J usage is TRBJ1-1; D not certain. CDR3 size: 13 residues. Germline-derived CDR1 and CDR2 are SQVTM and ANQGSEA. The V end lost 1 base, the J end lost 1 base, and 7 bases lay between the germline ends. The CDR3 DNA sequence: TGCAGCGTTGAAGGAGGCGGGAACACTGAAGCTTTCTTT. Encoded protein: CSVEGGGNTEAFF.

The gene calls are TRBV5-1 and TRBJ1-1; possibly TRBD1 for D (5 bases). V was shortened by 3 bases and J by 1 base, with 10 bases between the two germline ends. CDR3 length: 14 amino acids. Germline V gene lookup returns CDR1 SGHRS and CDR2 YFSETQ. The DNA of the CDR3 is TGCGCCAGCAGCTCGGGGACTAGGAACACTGAAGCTTTCTTT. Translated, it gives CASSSGTRNTEAFF.

The CDR3 region is CASSFRGGEDSPLHF. CDR3 DNA: TGTGCCAGCAGCTTTAGGGGGGGGGAGGATTCACCCCTCCACTTT. This chain connects TRBV11-2 to TRBJ1-6, with a tentative D call TRBD1 (6 bases). V lost 3 bases, J lost 8 bases, and 14 bases lay in between. Germline CDR1 is SGHAT and CDR2 is FQNNGV. This CDR3 has 15 residues.

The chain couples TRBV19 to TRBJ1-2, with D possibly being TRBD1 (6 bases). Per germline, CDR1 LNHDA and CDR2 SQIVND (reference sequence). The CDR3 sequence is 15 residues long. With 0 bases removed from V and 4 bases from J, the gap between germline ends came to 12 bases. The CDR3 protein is CASSIDLGTPYGYTF. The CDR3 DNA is TGTGCCAGTAGTATAGATCTGGGGACACCCTATGGCTACACCTTC.

The CDR3 DNA follows: TGTGCCAGCAGCCCCTTGCAGGTTCGATGGGAGACCCAGTACTTC. Translated, it gives CASSPLQVRWETQYF. The chain combines TRBV7-6 with TRBJ2-5; unclear D gene. The CDR3 contains 15 residues. With 5 bases removed from V and 5 bases from J, the gap between germline ends came to 18 bases. Germline loops: CDR1 SGHVS, CDR2 FNYEAQ.

CDR3 nucleotide sequence: TGTGCCAGCACCTCGAGGAACACTGAAGCTTTCTTT. As protein: CASTSRNTEAFF. The rearrangement links TRBV6-5 to TRBJ1-1; D remains unclear. The germline V and J ends were trimmed by 7 bases and 1 base, with 7 bases remaining between them. The CDR3 totals 12 residues. The germline CDR1 and CDR2 sequences are MNHEY and SVGAGI.

CDR3 DNA sequence: TGTGCCAGCCAAACGAACACCGGGGAGCTGTTTTTT. Translation: CASQTNTGELFF. The chain carries TRBV2 and TRBJ2-2, with D unclear. V was pared by 8 bases and J by 0 bases, with 4 bases between. Per the germline V gene, CDR1 is SNHLY and CDR2 is FYNNEI. CDR3 length: 12 residues.

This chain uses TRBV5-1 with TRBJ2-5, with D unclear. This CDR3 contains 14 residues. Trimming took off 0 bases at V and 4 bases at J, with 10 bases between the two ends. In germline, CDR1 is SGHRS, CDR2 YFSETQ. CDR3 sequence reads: CASSLVDGLETQYF. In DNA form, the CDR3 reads TGCGCCAGCAGCTTGGTTGATGGCCTAGAGACCCAGTACTTC.

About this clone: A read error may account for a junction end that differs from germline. CDR3 nucleotide sequence: TGTGCCAGCATTGAAAGGAGGACTAATGAAAAACTGTTTTTT. Translating it yields CASIERRTNEKLFF. V and J are TRBV2 and TRBJ1-4; D ambiguous. Per germline, CDR1 SNHLY and CDR2 FYNNEI. The CDR3 totals 14 residues.

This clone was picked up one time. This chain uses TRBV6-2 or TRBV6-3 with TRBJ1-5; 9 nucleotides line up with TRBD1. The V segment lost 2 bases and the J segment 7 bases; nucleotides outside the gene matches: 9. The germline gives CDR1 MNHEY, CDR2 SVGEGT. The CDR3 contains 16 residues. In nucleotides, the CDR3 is TGTGCCAGCAGTTACCGAGTACAGGGGGCCAGGCAGCCCCAGCATTTT. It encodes CASSYRVQGARQPQHF.

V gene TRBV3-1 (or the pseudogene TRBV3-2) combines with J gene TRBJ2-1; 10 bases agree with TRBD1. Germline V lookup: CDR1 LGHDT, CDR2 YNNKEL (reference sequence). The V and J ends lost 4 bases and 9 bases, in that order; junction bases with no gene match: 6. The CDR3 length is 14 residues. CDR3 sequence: CASSPRQGAGEQFF. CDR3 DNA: TGTGCCAGCAGCCCTAGACAGGGGGCCGGTGAGCAGTTCTTC.

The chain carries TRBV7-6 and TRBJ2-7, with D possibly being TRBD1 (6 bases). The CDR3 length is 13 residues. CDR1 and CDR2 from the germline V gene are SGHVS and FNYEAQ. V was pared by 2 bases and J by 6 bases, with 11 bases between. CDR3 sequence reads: CASSLTGLGEQYF. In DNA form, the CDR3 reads TGTGCCAGCAGCTTAACAGGGTTGGGCGAGCAGTACTTC. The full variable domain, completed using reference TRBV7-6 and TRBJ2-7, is GAGVSQSPRYKVTKRGQDVALRCDPISGHVSLYWYRQALGQGPEFLTYFNYEAQQDKSGLPNDRFSAERPEGSISTLTIQRTEQRDSAMYRCASSLTGLGEQYFGPGTRLTVT.

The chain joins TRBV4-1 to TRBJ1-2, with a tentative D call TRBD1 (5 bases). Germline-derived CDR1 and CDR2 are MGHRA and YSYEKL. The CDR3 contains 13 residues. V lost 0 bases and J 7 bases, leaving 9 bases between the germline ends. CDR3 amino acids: CASSQDRDSGYTF. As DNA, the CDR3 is TGCGCCAGCAGCCAAGACAGGGATTCTGGCTACACCTTC.

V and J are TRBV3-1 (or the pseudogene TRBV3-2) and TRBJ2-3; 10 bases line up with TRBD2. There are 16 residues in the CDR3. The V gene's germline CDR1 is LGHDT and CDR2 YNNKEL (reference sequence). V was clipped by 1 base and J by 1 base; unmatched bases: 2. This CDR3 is CASSQALAGGTDTQYF. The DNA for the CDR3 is TGTGCCAGCAGCCAAGCGCTAGCGGGAGGCACAGATACGCAGTATTTT.

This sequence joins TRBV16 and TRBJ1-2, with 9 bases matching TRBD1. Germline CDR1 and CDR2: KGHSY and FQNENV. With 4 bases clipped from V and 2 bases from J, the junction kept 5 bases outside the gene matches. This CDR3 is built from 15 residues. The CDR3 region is CASSRDGQGNYGYTF. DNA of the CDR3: TGTGCCAGCAGCCGAGACGGACAGGGGAACTATGGCTACACCTTC.

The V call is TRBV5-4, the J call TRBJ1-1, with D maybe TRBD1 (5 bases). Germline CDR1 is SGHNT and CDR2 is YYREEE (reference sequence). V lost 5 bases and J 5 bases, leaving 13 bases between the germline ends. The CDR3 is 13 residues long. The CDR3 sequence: CASRSLGGTEAFF. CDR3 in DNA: TGTGCCAGCAGAAGCCTCGGGGGGACTGAAGCTTTCTTT.

The CDR3 is CASREMTGAGNTIYF. The CDR3 nucleotides are TGTGCCAGCAGAGAAATGACAGGGGCTGGAAACACCATATATTTT. This sequence joins TRBV5-8 and TRBJ1-3; TRBD1 matches at 8 bases. The V gene's germline CDR1 is SGHTS and CDR2 YDEGEE. Germline trimming cut 5 bases from V and 2 bases from J; bases unmatched to any gene: 6. The CDR3 is made up of 15 amino acids.

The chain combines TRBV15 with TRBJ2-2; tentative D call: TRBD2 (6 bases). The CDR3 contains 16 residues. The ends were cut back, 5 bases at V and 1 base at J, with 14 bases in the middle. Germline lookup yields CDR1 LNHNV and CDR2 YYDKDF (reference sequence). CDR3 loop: CATSPGGSGNTGELFF. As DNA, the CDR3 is TGTGCCACCAGCCCCGGAGGTAGCGGGAACACCGGGGAGCTGTTTTTT.